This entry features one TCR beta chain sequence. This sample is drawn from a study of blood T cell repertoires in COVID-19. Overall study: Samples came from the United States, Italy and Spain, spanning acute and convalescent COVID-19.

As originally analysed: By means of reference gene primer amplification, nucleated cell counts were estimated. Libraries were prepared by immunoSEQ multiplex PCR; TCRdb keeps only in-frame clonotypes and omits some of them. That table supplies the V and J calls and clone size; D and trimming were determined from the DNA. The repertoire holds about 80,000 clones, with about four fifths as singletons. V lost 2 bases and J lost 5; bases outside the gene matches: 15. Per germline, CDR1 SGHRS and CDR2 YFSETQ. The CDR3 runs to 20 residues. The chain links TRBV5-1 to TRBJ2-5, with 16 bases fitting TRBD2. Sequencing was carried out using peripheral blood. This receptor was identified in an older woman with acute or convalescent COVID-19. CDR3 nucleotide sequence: TGCGCCAGCAGCTTATATCCAGCGGGACTAGCGGGAGGGACTGGGGAGACCCAGTACTTC. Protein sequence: CASSLYPAGLAGGTGETQYF.